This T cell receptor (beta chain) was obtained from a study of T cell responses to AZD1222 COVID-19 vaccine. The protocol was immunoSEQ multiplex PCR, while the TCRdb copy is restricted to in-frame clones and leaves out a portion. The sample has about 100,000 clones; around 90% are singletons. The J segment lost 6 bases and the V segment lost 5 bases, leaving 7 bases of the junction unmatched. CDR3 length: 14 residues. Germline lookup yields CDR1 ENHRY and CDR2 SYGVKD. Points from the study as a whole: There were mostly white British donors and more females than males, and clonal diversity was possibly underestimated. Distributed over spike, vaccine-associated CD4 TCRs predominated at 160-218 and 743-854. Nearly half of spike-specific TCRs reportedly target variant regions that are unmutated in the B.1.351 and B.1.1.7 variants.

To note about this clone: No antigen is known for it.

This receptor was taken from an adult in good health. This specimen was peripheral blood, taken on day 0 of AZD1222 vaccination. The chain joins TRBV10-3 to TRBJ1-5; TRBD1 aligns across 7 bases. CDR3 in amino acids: CAISPDRVSQPQHF. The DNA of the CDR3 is TGTGCCATCAGTCCAGACAGGGTGAGTCAGCCCCAGCATTTT.